This is a list of T cell receptor beta chains from one sample in a study of cytotoxic CD8 clonotypes in ibrutinib-treated CLL. Only in-frame clones appear in the TCRdb table, and some are missing; sequencing was by immunoSEQ multiplex PCR. The sample shows over 250,000 clones, 65% to 85% of them seen only once. The specimen was PBMCs, collected at disease progression, from a patient treated with ibrutinib. Receptors were obtained from a human donor with chronic lymphocytic leukemia. Both conserved end residues are part of each CDR3. Fields, in order: J gene, V gene, D gene, clone size, CDR3 DNA, CDR3 protein. A D gene is named only where the DNA matches it firmly. Not every row has a clone size; where given, it reads once, few, many or a size class.

TRBJ1-2 | TRBV9 | NA | NA | TGTGCCAGCAGCGTAGATAGAGCGGGGGGTGGCTACACCTTC | CASSVDRAGGGYTF
TRBJ2-3 | TRBV9 | TRBD2 | NA | TGTGCCAGCAGCTTGGGGACTAGCCTGGTAGATACGCAGTATTTT | CASSLGTSLVDTQYF
TRBJ1-2 | TRBV9 | NA | NA | TGTGCCAGCAGCGTAGGCCGCCTCTATGGCTACACCTTC | CASSVGRLYGYTF
TRBJ2-7 | TRBV5-1 | TRBD1 | NA | TGCGCCAGCGGACAGGGACCTTACGAGCAGTACTTC | CASGQGPYEQYF
TRBJ2-3 | TRBV7-3 | TRBD2 | NA | TGTGCCAGCAGCTTCCTAGCGGGAGGGGGCACAGATACGCAGTATTTT | CASSFLAGGGTDTQYF
TRBJ2-2 | TRBV5-1 | NA | NA | TGCGCCAGCAGCTTAGCCGGGAAGAACACCGGGGAGCTGTTTTTT | CASSLAGKNTGELFF
TRBJ2-1 | TRBV20-1 | NA | NA | TGCAGTGCTAGAGTCGTTGAGCAGTTCTTC | CSARVVEQFF
TRBJ2-3 | TRBV27 | NA | NA | TGTGCCAGCAGCAACAGGGAGGTAGATACGCAGTATTTT | CASSNREVDTQYF
TRBJ1-2 | TRBV4-1 | NA | NA | TGCGCCAGCAGCCAAGATTCGGGAGGGTATGGCTACACCTTC | CASSQDSGGYGYTF
TRBJ1-4 | TRBV25-1 | NA | NA | TGTGCCAGCAGTGAACATTCCGGGACACTTAATGAAAAACTGTTTTTT | CASSEHSGTLNEKLFF
TRBJ1-3 | TRBV2 | NA | NA | TGTGCCAGCAGTGAAGGAGCCAGATCTGGAAACACCATATATTTT | CASSEGARSGNTIYF
TRBJ2-1 | TRBV11-1 | NA | NA | TGTGCCAGCAGGAATAGTTGGCGGGGGCCGGTCTACAATGAGCAGTTCTTC | CASRNSWRGPVYNEQFF
TRBJ1-2 | TRBV2 | NA | NA | TGTGCCAGCAATAACAGGGAGGGATATGGCTACACCTTC | CASNNREGYGYTF
TRBJ1-2 | TRBV11-2 | NA | NA | TGTGCCAGCAGCTTGTCGGGTGGGGGCTACACCTTC | CASSLSGGGYTF
TRBJ1-5 | TRBV5-1 | NA | once | TGCGCCAGCAGCTTGGCGGGGGTCCCCAATCAGCCCCAGCATTTT | CASSLAGVPNQPQHF
TRBJ2-1 | TRBV7-3 | NA | NA | TGTGCCAGCAGCTTAAAGGGAGACAGCTACAATGAGCAGTTCTTC | CASSLKGDSYNEQFF
TRBJ2-1 | TRBV29-1 | TRBD1 | once | TGCAGCGTCCCTGGGACAGGGATCAATGAGCAGTTCTTC | CSVPGTGINEQFF
TRBJ2-7 | TRBV7-8 | NA | NA | TGTGCCAGCAGCCTGGACTTCTCCTACGAGCAGTACTTC | CASSLDFSYEQYF
TRBJ1-2 | TRBV10-2 | TRBD1 | NA | TGCGCCAGCGGGGGGGACAGACGAGCTAACTATGGCTACACCTTC | CASGGDRRANYGYTF
TRBJ2-3 | TRBV5-1 | TRBD2 | NA | TGCGCCAGCAGCGCGACTAGCGGACGCACAGATACGCAGTATTTT | CASSATSGRTDTQYF
TRBJ2-7 | TRBV6-5 | NA | few | TGTGCCAGCAGTGGGGGGCCTGGGGAGCAGTACTTC | CASSGGPGEQYF
TRBJ1-4 | TRBV14 | NA | few | TGTGCCAGCAGCCCCTTAGGTGAAAAACTGTTTTTT | CASSPLGEKLFF
TRBJ2-2 | TRBV11-2 | NA | NA | TGTGCCAGCAGCTTAGGGGTCCGGCCCTGGGAGCTGTTTTTT | CASSLGVRPWELFF
TRBJ2-7 | TRBV5-4 | TRBD2 | few | TGTGCCAGCAGCTTGGCCTTCGACATCCAGCGGGGATCATACGAGCAGTACTTC | CASSLAFDIQRGSYEQYF
TRBJ1-6 | TRBV6-5 | NA | NA | TGTGCCAGCAGTTACCGCCAACGGTCACCCCTCCACTTT | CASSYRQRSPLHF
TRBJ2-3 | TRBV6-5 | NA | NA | TGTGCCAGCAGTTACGTCTCGAGAGATACGCAGTATTTT | CASSYVSRDTQYF
TRBJ1-1 | TRBV4-1 | NA | once | TGCGCCAGCAGCCAATCACTCCAGGCTGAAGCTTTCTTT | CASSQSLQAEAFF
TRBJ2-4 | TRBV7-2 | NA | NA | TGTGCCAGCAGCCCCTTGGGGCTAGCCAAAAACATTCAGTACTTC | CASSPLGLAKNIQYF
TRBJ1-5 | TRBV19 | NA | NA | TGTGCCAGTCGCATGGGGAGCAATCAGCCCCAGCATTTT | CASRMGSNQPQHF
TRBJ1-2 | TRBV5-1 | TRBD1 | NA | TGCGCCAGCAGCCCCATGCAGGGGGTGTATGGCTACACCTTC | CASSPMQGVYGYTF
TRBJ2-7 | TRBV5-6 | TRBD1 | NA | TGTGCCAGCAGCCCCGATAGGGGACAGGACCCCTACGAGCAGTACTTC | CASSPDRGQDPYEQYF
TRBJ2-3 | TRBV29-1 | TRBD1 | NA | TGCAGCGTACAGGGGGCAGGGGATACGCAGTATTTT | CSVQGAGDTQYF
TRBJ2-5 | TRBV7-8 | NA | NA | TGTGCCAGCAGCTTTGAGAGGGTGACGGAGACCCAGTACTTC | CASSFERVTETQYF
TRBJ1-4 | TRBV18 | NA | NA | TGTGCCAGCTCACCACCGAGAGGGGGGGGTGAAAAACTGTTTTTT | CASSPPRGGGEKLFF
TRBJ2-7 | TRBV7-3 | NA | NA | TGTGCCAGCAGCTTAAGTGGTGGAGAGTTCTACGAGCAGTACTTC | CASSLSGGEFYEQYF
TRBJ1-4 | TRBV4-3 | NA | NA | TGCGCCAGCAGCCAAGATCCGGTGGTAACTAATGAAAAACTGTTTTTT | CASSQDPVVTNEKLFF
TRBJ2-7 | TRBV28 | NA | NA | TGTGCCAGCAGTTTTATATCGAGAACCTACGAGCAGTACTTC | CASSFISRTYEQYF
TRBJ2-5 | TRBV18 | NA | NA | TGTGCCAGCTCACCGGGAAGGGGCCGCTCGGAGTACTTC | CASSPGRGRSEYF
TRBJ1-4 | TRBV7-9 | TRBD1 | NA | TGTGCCAGCAGCCCACAGGGGAATGAAAAACTGTTTTTT | CASSPQGNEKLFF